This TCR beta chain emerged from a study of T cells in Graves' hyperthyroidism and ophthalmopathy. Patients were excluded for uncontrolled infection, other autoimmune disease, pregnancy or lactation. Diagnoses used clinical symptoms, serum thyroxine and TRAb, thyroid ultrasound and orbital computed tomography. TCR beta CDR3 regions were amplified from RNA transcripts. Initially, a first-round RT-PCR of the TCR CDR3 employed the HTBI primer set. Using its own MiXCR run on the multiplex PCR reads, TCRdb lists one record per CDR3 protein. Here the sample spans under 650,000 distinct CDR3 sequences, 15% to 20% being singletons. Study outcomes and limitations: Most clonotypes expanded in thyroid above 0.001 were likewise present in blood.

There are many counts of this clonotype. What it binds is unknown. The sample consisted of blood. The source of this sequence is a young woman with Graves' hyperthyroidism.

Here the CDR3 reads CASSLNGEQYF. In DNA, the CDR3 is TGTGCCAGCAGCTTAAACGGCGAGCAGTACTTC. This chain links TRBV7-2 with TRBJ2-7; no clear D gene. Trimming took off 2 bases at V and 6 bases at J, with 5 bases between the two ends. The V gene's germline CDR1 is SGHTA and CDR2 FQGNSA. The CDR3 loop spans 11 amino acids. Combining the CDR3 with reference TRBV7-2 and TRBJ2-7 gives the whole variable domain GAGVSQSPSNKVTEKGKDVELRCDPISGHTALYWYRQSLGQGLEFLIYFQGNSAPDKSGLPSDRFSAERTGGSVSTLTIQRTQQEDSAVYLCASSLNGEQYFGPGTRLTVT.